This TCR beta chain comes out of a study of preoperative IRX-2 immunotherapy in early breast cancer. The CDR3 contains 16 residues. The protocol was immunoSEQ multiplex PCR, while the TCRdb copy is restricted to in-frame clones and leaves out a portion. The top ten clones hold roughly 6.8% of a sample with more than 20,000 clones, roughly four fifths of them seen once. Sample treatment: preoperative locoregional IRX-2 cytokine immunotherapy. Preoperative locoregional IRX-2 cytokine immunotherapy was tested in the phase Ib source study. The sequence was obtained from a human donor with breast cancer. The V call is TRBV7-5, the J call TRBJ2-3. TRBV7-5 is deemed a pseudogene. The sample in question was lymph node tissue, obtained after IRX-2 immunotherapy. CDR3 protein: CASSFFAAPSTDTQYF. CDR3 bases: TGTGCCAGCAGCTTTTTTGCTGCACCTAGCACAGATACGCAGTATTTT.